The next 26 T cell receptor beta chains were all read from a single sample in a study of immune cell composition in non-small cell lung cancer. Sequencing used immunoSEQ multiplex PCR; TCRdb keeps in-frame clones, though not all of them. The data contain roughly 15,000 clones, over 65% of them singletons. The sequenced sample consisted of lung tumor tissue. The receptors were sampled from a human donor with non-small cell lung cancer.

V and J are TRBV19 and TRBJ2-5, with 8 bases aligning to TRBD2. This CDR3 comprises 15 residues. CDR1 is LNHDA, CDR2 SQIVND, per germline (reference sequence). With 6 bases clipped from V and 5 bases from J, the junction kept 11 bases outside the gene matches. CDR3 loop: CASSLSGAAWETQYF. The CDR3 coding sequence is TGTGCCAGTAGCCTTAGCGGGGCGGCGTGGGAGACCCAGTACTTC.

This chain links TRBV19 with TRBJ2-1; tentatively, D is TRBD2 (6 bases). The CDR3 runs to 14 residues. CDR1 is LNHDA, CDR2 SQIVND, per germline (reference sequence). V lost 1 base, J lost 5 bases, and 9 bases lay in between. The CDR3 DNA is TGTGCCAGTAGTATAGCGACTAGAAACAATGAGCAGTTCTTC. Its protein is CASSIATRNNEQFF.

The chain uses TRBV18 and TRBJ2-5, with 8 positions matching TRBD2. The CDR3 length is 15 residues. CDR1 is KGHSH and CDR2 is LQKENI in the germline V gene. J lost 5 bases, V lost 0 bases, and 5 bases had no gene match. CDR3 DNA sequence: TGTGCCAGCTCACCACCGGGACTAGGCGGGGAGACCCAGTACTTC. Translation: CASSPPGLGGETQYF.

The V and J genes are TRBV4-3 and TRBJ2-5, with TRBD2 identical over 8 bases. Germline CDR1 LGHNA, CDR2 YSLEER. V lost 0 bases and J lost 2; bases outside the gene matches: 5. CDR3 size: 16 residues. CDR3 in DNA: TGCGCCAGCAGCCAAGATCGCCGGGGGGGACAAGAGACCCAGTACTTC. Its protein product is CASSQDRRGGQETQYF.

The count of this clone is one. The chain joins TRBV25-1 to TRBJ1-2; TRBD1 agrees at 12 bases. Losses at the gene ends were 4 bases for V and 7 bases for J; bases not matched to a gene: 10. CDR1 and CDR2 from the germline V gene are MGHDK and SYGVNS. The CDR3 is 16 residues long. In DNA form, the CDR3 reads TGTGCCAGCAGTGCCTCTGGGGACAGGGGGCATAGTGGCTACACCTTC. Residues: CASSASGDRGHSGYTF.

J is TRBJ2-7 and V is TRBV4-1; D gene uncertain. This CDR3 is 11 amino acids long. Germline CDR1 and CDR2: MGHRA and YSYEKL. The germline V and J ends were trimmed by 1 base and 9 bases, with 7 bases remaining between them. The CDR3 here is CASSQGSRQYF. In nucleotides, the CDR3 is TGCGCCAGCAGCCAAGGGAGTCGGCAGTACTTC.

The chain combines TRBV6-1 with TRBJ2-7, with 8 bases matching TRBD1. With V trimmed by 1 base and J by 0 bases, 2 bases remained unmatched. The CDR3 has 15 residues. CDR1 is MNHNS, CDR2 SASEGT, per germline. This CDR3 reads CASSEGQGSSYEQYF. DNA for the CDR3: TGTGCCAGCAGTGAAGGACAGGGGAGCTCCTACGAGCAGTACTTC.

This sequence joins TRBV25-1 and TRBJ2-6; D ambiguous. V lost 8 bases to trimming and J lost 4 bases, with 12 bases between them. CDR3 length: 14 amino acids. CDR1 MGHDK and CDR2 SYGVNS come from the germline V gene. CDR3 in amino acids: CASRSDSGANVLTF. The CDR3, as DNA: TGTGCCAGCCGAAGCGACTCGGGGGCCAACGTCCTGACTTTC.

The rearrangement links TRBV25-1 to TRBJ2-5, with D perhaps TRBD1 (7 bases). The germline V gene has CDR1 MGHDK and CDR2 SYGVNS. V was shortened by 2 bases and J by 4 bases, with 20 bases between the two germline ends. The CDR3 is 17 residues long. This CDR3 reads CASSEHHGRGARETQYF. CDR3 sequence (DNA): TGTGCCAGCAGTGAACATCACGGCAGGGGGGCGCGAGAGACCCAGTACTTC.

The rearrangement joins TRBV29-1 to TRBJ1-2; D not certain. The germline V gene encodes CDR1 SQVTM and CDR2 ANQGSEA. Trimming removed 2 bases at V and 2 bases at J, with 12 bases between. This CDR3 contains 14 residues. The CDR3 nucleotides are TGCAGCGTTGAAACCAGGTGGAAGAACTATGGCTACACCTTC. This gives the protein CSVETRWKNYGYTF.

V and J are TRBV2 and TRBJ2-5, with TRBD1 identical over 8 bases. The trim removed 8 bases at V and 2 bases at J, leaving 7 bases unmatched. The CDR3 has 14 residues. CDR1 SNHLY and CDR2 FYNNEI come from the germline V gene. The CDR3 bases are TGTGCCAGCGTGCGACAGGGGTTACAAGAGACCCAGTACTTC. As protein: CASVRQGLQETQYF.

This clone was found once. The V and J genes are TRBV28 and TRBJ1-2; 8 bases match TRBD1. The CDR3 runs 14 residues. Germline V gene sequence: CDR1 MDHEN, CDR2 SYDVKM. The J segment lost 4 bases and the V segment lost 4 bases, leaving 5 bases of the junction unmatched. The CDR3 spells CASSYRGATYGYTF. The CDR3 DNA is TGTGCCAGCAGTTACAGGGGGGCCACCTATGGCTACACCTTC.

J is TRBJ2-7 and V is TRBV6-6, with D maybe TRBD1 (5 bases). Per the germline V gene, CDR1 is MNHNY and CDR2 is SVGAGI (reference sequence). The CDR3 runs 11 residues. Trimming took off 5 bases at V and 7 bases at J, with 9 bases between the two ends. CDR3 bases: TGTGCCAGCAGTCAGGGCAGAGAGCAGTACTTC. Translation gives CASSQGREQYF.

The gene calls are TRBV29-1 and TRBJ2-3; 8 bases map to TRBD2. V lost 0 bases, J lost 6 bases, and 5 bases stayed unmatched. Germline V gene lookup returns CDR1 SQVTM and CDR2 ANQGSEA. The CDR3 runs 14 residues. The CDR3 is CSVEDRGGLDTQYF. CDR3 in DNA: TGCAGCGTTGAAGATCGGGGGGGCCTTGATACGCAGTATTTT.

This clone was counted once. The V gene is TRBV28, the J gene TRBJ2-5, with 9 bases matching TRBD2. Germline V gene sequence: CDR1 MDHEN, CDR2 SYDVKM. V gave up 5 bases and J gave up 4 bases; unmatched junction bases: 14. The length of the CDR3 is 17 residues. Here the CDR3 reads CASSPVLAGVKGETQYF. CDR3 DNA sequence: TGTGCCAGCAGTCCTGTTTTAGCGGGAGTAAAGGGAGAGACCCAGTACTTC.

The chain links TRBV7-6 to TRBJ2-1; TRBD1 matches 10 bases. Germline V gene data show CDR1 as SGHVS and CDR2 as FNYEAQ. V gave up 6 bases and J gave up 2 bases; unmatched junction bases: 7. The CDR3 is 16 amino acids. CDR3 amino acids: CASSSAGTGAYNEQFF. The CDR3, as DNA: TGTGCCAGCAGTAGCGCCGGGACAGGGGCCTACAATGAGCAGTTCTTC.

CDR3 coding DNA: TGTGCCAGCAGCGCCATATATCGGGAGCCAAGGGCTTTCTTT. This translates into CASSAIYREPRAFF. This chain connects TRBV7-2 to TRBJ1-1; D call uncertain. Trimming took 5 bases from V and 11 from J, leaving 21 bases between them. CDR1 and CDR2 (germline): SGHTA, FQGNSA. CDR3 length: 14 residues.

V is TRBV11-2 and J is TRBJ2-7, with D perhaps matching TRBD1 (6 bases). The V end lost 4 bases, the J end lost 4 bases, and 14 bases lay between the germline ends. CDR3 size: 14 residues. CDR1 is SGHAT and CDR2 is FQNNGV in the germline V gene. CDR3: CASSSAQGTYEQYF. In DNA, the CDR3 is TGTGCCAGCAGCTCGGCCCAGGGGACGTACGAGCAGTACTTC.

This clone occurred a few times. This chain connects TRBV7-9 to TRBJ1-5; D unresolved. The CDR3 loop spans 13 amino acids. V gave up 3 bases and J gave up 6 bases, with 9 bases separating them. The germline CDR1 and CDR2 sequences are SEHNR and FQNEAQ (reference sequence). DNA of the CDR3: TGTGCCAGCAGCTTGGCAACGGGTCAGCCCCAGCATTTT. This translates into CASSLATGQPQHF.

This chain uses TRBV5-5 with TRBJ1-1; 7 bases align to TRBD1. CDR3 length equals 16 residues. The junction had 5 bases not matched to a gene; V was cut back by 0 bases and J by 0 bases. Germline CDR1 and CDR2: SGHKS and YYEKEE (reference sequence). The CDR3 region is CASSLVYGQVNTEAFF. The CDR3 DNA reads as TGTGCCAGCAGCTTGGTGTATGGACAGGTGAACACTGAAGCTTTCTTT.

The CDR3, as DNA: TGTGCCAGCAGCCCCGAGGGTACGGTCACCGCCAAAAACATTCAGTACTTC. Encoded protein: CASSPEGTVTAKNIQYF. The V call is TRBV9, the J call TRBJ2-4, with D maybe TRBD2 (5 bases). The V end lost 4 bases, the J end lost 1 base, and 18 bases lay between the germline ends. Germline assignment: CDR1 SGDLS and CDR2 YYNGEE. The CDR3 spans 17 residues. The whole variable domain, filled in from reference TRBV9 and TRBJ2-4, reads DSGVTQTPKHLITATGQRVTLRCSPRSGDLSVYWYQQSLDQGLQFLIQYYNGEERAKGNILERFSAQQFPDLHSELNLSSLELGDSALYFCASSPEGTVTAKNIQYFGAGTRLSVL.

This chain joins TRBV4-3 and TRBJ2-5, with 13 bases fitting TRBD2. CDR1 and CDR2 from the germline V gene are LGHNA and YSLEER. The V and J ends lost 1 base and 2 bases, in that order; junction bases with no gene match: 7. CDR3 size: 18 residues. The CDR3: CASSQGTSGGLFQETQYF. CDR3 bases: TGCGCCAGCAGCCAAGGGACTAGCGGGGGCCTATTTCAAGAGACCCAGTACTTC.

This clone is medium-sized within its sample. This chain connects TRBV4-3 to TRBJ1-2; 7 nucleotides line up with TRBD1. The trim removed 1 base at V and 8 bases at J, leaving 7 bases unmatched. The CDR3 loop spans 14 amino acids. The germline V gene encodes CDR1 LGHNA and CDR2 YSLEER. CDR3 DNA: TGCGCCAGCAGCCAAGCCGAGGGGGCAAGAGGCTACACCTTC. This translates into CASSQAEGARGYTF.

The chain has TRBV2 and TRBJ2-1, with 12 bases matching TRBD2. V lost 6 bases to trimming and J lost 4 bases; unmatched junction nucleotides: 1. The CDR3 is 14 residues long. Germline CDR1 SNHLY, CDR2 FYNNEI. The CDR3 coding sequence is TGTGCCAGCAGGGGGACTAGCGGGTACAATGAGCAGTTCTTC. Translated, it gives CASRGTSGYNEQFF.

The chain carries TRBV6-6 and TRBJ1-2; 9 bases agree with TRBD1. Germline V gene lookup returns CDR1 MNHNY and CDR2 SVGAGI (reference sequence). The length of the CDR3 is 15 residues. V lost 5 bases and J lost 3; bases outside the gene matches: 7. CDR3 protein: CASSGRDRADYGYTF. In DNA form, the CDR3 reads TGTGCCAGCAGTGGCCGGGACAGGGCGGACTATGGCTACACCTTC.

This clone was counted once. The chain recombines TRBV7-3 with TRBJ1-1; D uncertain. V was clipped by 2 bases and J by 1 base, with 5 bases between them. CDR3 length: 13 residues. Germline loops: CDR1 SGHTA, CDR2 FQGTGA. In DNA, the CDR3 is TGTGCCAGCAGCTTAGAGAGGAACACTGAAGCTTTCTTT. It yields the protein CASSLERNTEAFF.